These T cell receptor beta chains were read from a single sample in a study of shared clonotypes between healthy human individuals. The data were produced by immunoSEQ multiplex PCR, yet TCRdb's version contains in-frame clones alone and is incomplete. This table holds approximately 2,000,000 clones, about nine tenths found once. Sequencing was performed on naive CD4+ T cells from PBMCs. The receptors derive from a man younger than 35 in good health. Some clones in this sample may be carry-over from other donors' samples. The CDR3 runs from the conserved cysteine through the conserved F or W. A D gene is named only where the DNA matches it firmly. Expanded clones are given a class, and other clones once, few, many or no size at all.

TRBD1	-	TRBV11-3	TRBJ1-5	CASSSGGRACNQPQHF	TGTGCCAGCAGCTCAGGGGGCAGGGCGTGCAATCAGCCCCAGCATTTT
TRBD2	-	TRBV30	TRBJ2-1	CAWNIAGGPRNEQFF	TGTGCCTGGAACATAGCGGGAGGGCCTAGAAATGAGCAGTTCTTC
TRBD1	-	TRBV29-1	TRBJ2-7	CSVEGTGGFNEQYF	TGCAGCGTTGAAGGGACAGGGGGTTTCAACGAGCAGTACTTC
-	-	TRBV2	TRBJ2-4	CATTTGPSQGIQYF	TGTGCCACCACCACCGGACCCTCCCAAGGGATTCAGTACTTC
-	-	TRBV6-6	TRBJ1-3	CASSLGQPGNTIYF	TGTGCCAGCAGCCTCGGACAACCTGGAAACACCATATATTTT
-	-	TRBV6-1	TRBJ1-3	CASSVGGSGNTIYF	TGTGCCAGCAGTGTAGGGGGGTCAGGAAACACCATATATTTT
-	-	TRBV5-1	TRBJ2-4	CASSARSGLAKNIQYF	TGCGCCAGCAGCGCCAGGAGCGGTCTAGCCAAAAACATTCAGTACTTC
TRBD1	-	TRBV10-3	TRBJ2-7	CATSQGPYEQYF	TGTGCCACTTCACAGGGGCCCTACGAGCAGTACTTC
TRBD1	-	TRBV29-1	TRBJ2-5	CSVRERGQQETQYF	TGCAGCGTGAGGGAGAGGGGGCAACAAGAGACCCAGTACTTC
-	-	TRBV10-3	TRBJ1-1	CAISGRDTEAFF	TGTGCCATCAGTGGTCGGGACACTGAAGCTTTCTTT
-	-	TRBV7-2	TRBJ1-2	CASSLAFGYGYTF	TGTGCCAGCAGCTTAGCTTTCGGATATGGCTACACCTTC
-	-	TRBV5-1	TRBJ2-7	CASSLAQIGSEQYF	TGCGCCAGCAGCTTGGCTCAGATAGGGAGCGAGCAGTACTTC
TRBD2	-	TRBV6-5	TRBJ2-7	CASTPGGVPYEQYF	TGTGCCAGCACCCCGGGGGGGGTTCCCTACGAGCAGTACTTC
-	once	TRBV18	TRBJ1-5	CASSPDRFSNQPQHF	TGTGCCAGCTCACCCGACAGATTTAGCAATCAGCCCCAGCATTTT
TRBD1	-	TRBV2	TRBJ1-5	CASSVQGGTNQPQHF	TGTGCCAGCAGTGTCCAGGGGGGAACCAATCAGCCCCAGCATTTT
-	few	TRBV28	TRBJ1-1	CASSSSRTFF	TGTGCCAGCAGTTCTAGTAGGACTTTCTTT
-	-	TRBV5-6	TRBJ2-5	CASSHDTHGAQYF	TGTGCCAGCAGCCATGATACCCACGGGGCCCAGTACTTC
-	-	TRBV12-1	TRBJ2-7	CASPPTGTFGEQYF	TGTGCCAGCCCCCCGACAGGGACCTTCGGCGAGCAGTACTTC
-	-	TRBV6-6	TRBJ1-1	CASSRNTEAFF	TGTGCCAGCAGTAGGAACACTGAAGCTTTCTTT
TRBD2	once	TRBV6-6	TRBJ2-3	CASRRTSGRTTDTQYF	TGTGCCAGCAGAAGGACTAGCGGGAGAACCACAGATACGCAGTATTTT
-	-	TRBV2	TRBJ1-2	CASITGTTYGYTF	TGTGCCAGCATTACCGGGACAACCTATGGCTACACCTTC
-	-	TRBV14	TRBJ2-2	CASSQGRAGELFF	TGTGCCAGCAGCCAGGGCCGGGCCGGGGAGCTGTTTTTT
-	-	TRBV5-1	TRBJ1-1	CASSLEVDTEAFF	TGCGCCAGCAGTCTCGAGGTGGACACTGAAGCTTTCTTT
TRBD1	-	TRBV19	TRBJ2-1	CASSIVRGLSYNEQFF	TGTGCCAGTAGTATAGTAAGGGGGCTGTCCTACAATGAGCAGTTCTTC
-	-	TRBV5-1	TRBJ2-7	CASSLEVFSGEQYF	TGCGCCAGCAGCTTGGAGGTATTTTCGGGGGAGCAGTACTTC
-	-	TRBV5-6	TRBJ2-7	CASSDGRTLKQYF	TGTGCCAGCAGCGACGGACGGACCTTGAAGCAGTACTTC
TRBD1	-	TRBV5-4	TRBJ1-4	CASSFGQGAGEKLFF	TGTGCCAGCAGCTTTGGCCAGGGGGCGGGTGAAAAACTGTTTTTT
-	-	TRBV6-1	TRBJ2-6	CASSAVQGPSSGANVLTF	TGTGCCAGCAGTGCCGTACAGGGACCCAGCTCTGGGGCCAACGTCCTGACTTTC
-	-	TRBV9	TRBJ1-3	CASSVDRGPGNTIYF	TGTGCCAGCAGCGTAGATCGGGGGCCAGGAAACACCATATATTTT
-	-	TRBV6-1	TRBJ2-4	CASLVGTLAKNIQYF	TGTGCCAGCTTAGTTGGAACTCTAGCCAAAAACATTCAGTACTTC
-	once	TRBV6-6	TRBJ2-7	CASSYSRIPGEQYF	TGTGCCAGCAGTTACTCGCGGATCCCCGGCGAGCAGTACTTC
-	-	TRBV5-4	TRBJ1-2	CASSLDSNYGYTF	TGTGCCAGCAGCCTAGACAGTAACTATGGCTACACCTTC
-	few	TRBV18	TRBJ1-3	CASSPDRGNTIYF	TGTGCCAGCTCACCCGACAGGGGAAACACCATATATTTT
TRBD2	-	TRBV28	TRBJ2-3	CASSLPGGLGRDTQYF	TGTGCCAGCAGTTTGCCGGGAGGATTGGGTCGGGATACGCAGTATTTT
TRBD1	-	TRBV9	TRBJ2-5	CASSLRGNPQETQYF	TGTGCCAGCAGCCTCAGGGGGAATCCACAAGAGACCCAGTACTTC
TRBD1	once	TRBV15	TRBJ1-2	CATSRGRGAYNYTF	TGTGCCACCAGCAGAGGCAGGGGGGCCTATAACTACACCTTC
TRBD2	-	TRBV28	TRBJ2-7	CASSPILAGVQYF	TGTGCCAGCAGCCCCATACTAGCGGGAGTGCAGTACTTC
-	-	TRBV18	TRBJ1-3	CASSPLIQALTVGNTIYF	TGTGCCAGCTCACCACTGATTCAGGCTCTAACAGTTGGAAACACCATATATTTT
-	-	TRBV5-4	TRBJ1-2	CASSRDRNYGYTF	TGTGCCAGCAGCCGGGACCGTAACTATGGCTACACCTTC
TRBD1	-	TRBV28	TRBJ2-2	CASSRGSGELFF	TGTGCCAGCAGCAGGGGGTCCGGGGAGCTGTTTTTT
TRBD1	-	TRBV6-4	TRBJ1-2	CASTPDRGNYGYTF	TGTGCCAGCACTCCGGACAGGGGGAACTATGGCTACACCTTC
-	-	TRBV9	TRBJ2-2	CASSVGAGWVGELFF	TGTGCCAGCAGCGTAGGTGCGGGATGGGTCGGGGAGCTGTTTTTT